Shown below are 15 T cell receptor beta chains from a single sample sequenced in a study of CD8 T cells in ankylosing spondylitis. TCRdb analysed the 5' RACE reads with MiXCR anew, one entry per CDR3 protein. The top ten clones hold 8% to 13% of a sample with 150,000 to 200,000 distinct CDR3 sequences, approximately 12% of them seen once. Sequencing input: blood, either unsorted or a sorted T cell fraction (not recorded which). The receptors come from a female donor with ankylosing spondylitis or in good health (not recorded which).

This clonotype was recorded a few times. The V call is TRBV11-3, the J call TRBJ2-1, with D tentatively TRBD2 (6 bases). Germline values: CDR1 SGHNT, CDR2 YENEEA. This CDR3 is built from 16 residues. Trimming removed 2 bases at V and 8 bases at J, with 19 bases between. This CDR3 reads CASSLMEGMMVDEQFF. In DNA, the CDR3 is TGTGCCAGCAGCTTAATGGAGGGAATGATGGTCGATGAGCAGTTCTTC.

In this sample, this clonotype turned up many times. The genes are TRBV3-1 and TRBJ2-7; TRBD1 matches at 7 bases. V gave up 9 bases and J gave up 3 bases; unmatched junction bases: 14. The CDR3 sequence is 15 residues long. CDR1 LGHDT and CDR2 YNNKEL come from the germline V gene (reference sequence). CDR3 DNA: TGTGCCAGAGCTAAGAACCGGGACAGCAACTACGAGCAGTACTTC. Translation: CARAKNRDSNYEQYF.

The V gene is TRBV7-2, the J gene TRBJ2-7, with D perhaps matching TRBD2 (5 bases). Trimming cost V 1 base and J 0 bases, with 13 bases left between them. This CDR3 is built from 16 residues. Germline loops: CDR1 SGHTA, CDR2 FQGNSA. The CDR3 protein is CASSLVGFGSSYEQYF. CDR3 in DNA: TGTGCCAGCAGCTTAGTGGGGTTTGGGAGCTCCTACGAGCAGTACTTC. Based on the CDR3 plus reference TRBV7-2 and TRBJ2-7, the full variable domain is GAGVSQSPSNKVTEKGKDVELRCDPISGHTALYWYRQSLGQGLEFLIYFQGNSAPDKSGLPSDRFSAERTGGSVSTLTIQRTQQEDSAVYLCASSLVGFGSSYEQYFGPGTRLTVT.

The chain combines TRBV7-9 with TRBJ2-7; D gene unclear. Germline values: CDR1 SEHNR, CDR2 FQNEAQ (reference sequence). The CDR3 length is 14 residues. V dropped 1 base and J dropped 5 bases, with 12 bases sitting between them. CDR3 sequence (DNA): TGTGCCAGCAGCTTAGGGATTAGCACCGACGAGCAGTACTTC. This gives the protein CASSLGISTDEQYF.

This clonotype was counted many times. This chain uses TRBV7-9 with TRBJ1-1; D is undetermined. From germline, CDR1 is SEHNR and CDR2 FQNEAQ (reference sequence). The CDR3 spans 11 residues. Deletions cut 2 bases from V and 10 bases from J, with 8 bases between. CDR3 in amino acids: CASSLSVGAFF. Here the CDR3 DNA reads TGTGCCAGCAGCTTATCCGTCGGAGCTTTCTTT.

This clonotype was seen ten or more times. The DNA is omitted, as the CDR3 cannot be located on it reliably, and the CDR3 follows TCRdb's listing. The V call is TRBV21-1, the J call TRBJ1-5; the table's D call TRBD1 went unverified against the DNA. TRBV21-1 is flagged as a pseudogene. 20 amino acids form the CDR3, both terminal residues included. This CDR3 is CASSKKKEVAGGTPNQPQHF.

This clonotype was seen ten or more times. This rearrangement joins TRBV10-2 to TRBJ1-5; D unclear. CDR3 length: 13 residues. The ends were cut back, 4 bases at V and 4 bases at J, with 8 bases in the middle. Germline CDR1 WSHSY, CDR2 SAAADI. Here the CDR3 DNA reads TGCGCCAGCAGTGGATCCTTAAATCAGCCCCAGCATTTT. The encoded protein is CASSGSLNQPQHF.

This clonotype was detected only a few times. The genes are TRBV7-9 and TRBJ2-7; D tentatively reads TRBD1 or TRBD2 (5 bases each). The V gene's germline CDR1 is SEHNR and CDR2 FQNEAQ (reference sequence). This CDR3 contains 16 residues. Trimming shortened V by 7 bases and J by 3 bases, and 22 bases separated the two germline ends. For the CDR3, the DNA is TGTGCCAGCACCCCAGGGAGATTGGACTGGAACTACGAGCAGTACTTC. This codes for CASTPGRLDWNYEQYF. The complete variable domain, with remaining parts taken from reference TRBV7-9 and TRBJ2-7, reads DTGVSQNPRHKITKRGQNVTFRCDPISEHNRLYWYRQTLGQGPEFLTYFQNEAQLEKSRLLSDRFSAERPKGSFSTLEIQRTEQGDSAMYLCASTPGRLDWNYEQYFGPGTRLTVT.

Details on this clonotype: A much larger clone differs by one base, so this may be a read error. The genes are TRBV7-9 and TRBJ2-1; 7 nucleotides line up with TRBD2. CDR1 is SEHNR, CDR2 FQNEAQ, per germline (reference sequence). The CDR3 is made up of 13 amino acids. The CDR3 nucleotides read TGTGCCAGCCCTAGCGGCTCCTACAATGAGGAGTTCTTC. It encodes CASPSGSYNEEFF.

The sample holds a few counts of this clonotype. The rearrangement uses TRBV24-1 and TRBJ1-3; D remains ambiguous. The CDR3 is made up of 14 amino acids. Germline CDR1 is KGHDR and CDR2 is SFDVKD. The V end lost 0 bases, the J end lost 2 bases, and 4 bases lay between the germline ends. The DNA for the CDR3 is TGTGCCACCAGTGATTTGAGGGCTGGAAACACCATATATTTT. This translates into CATSDLRAGNTIYF.

This clonotype was found many times. The chain combines TRBV20-1 with TRBJ2-5, with TRBD2 matching 10 bases. CDR3 length: 15 amino acids. Looked up from germline, CDR1 is DFQATT and CDR2 is SNEGSKA (reference sequence). Germline trimming cut 3 bases from V and 2 bases from J; bases unmatched to any gene: 6. CDR3 nucleotides: TGCAGTGCTAGCCCCCTAGCGGGAGTTCAAGAGACCCAGTACTTC. Protein: CSASPLAGVQETQYF.

V is TRBV5-5 and J is TRBJ1-1, with D unclear. From germline, CDR1 is SGHKS and CDR2 YYEKEE (reference sequence). The CDR3 consists of 15 residues. The V end lost 0 bases, the J end lost 0 bases, and 9 bases lay between the germline ends. The CDR3 here is CASSLDFSVNTEAFF. CDR3 nucleotides: TGTGCCAGCAGCTTGGACTTCTCGGTGAACACTGAAGCTTTCTTT.

The chain carries TRBV27 and TRBJ1-5; 10 bases agree with TRBD1. Germline V CDR1 and CDR2: MNHEY, SMNVEV (reference sequence). V gave up 10 bases and J gave up 6 bases; unmatched junction bases: 9. The CDR3 loop spans 14 amino acids. The CDR3: CATNDRGRGQPQHF. The CDR3 DNA is TGTGCCACAAACGACAGGGGGCGAGGTCAGCCCCAGCATTTT.

This clonotype was detected only a few times. This chain uses TRBV7-9 with TRBJ2-7; 8 bases are a match to TRBD2. This CDR3 comprises 15 residues. V was clipped by 6 bases and J by 0 bases; unmatched bases: 7. Germline CDR1 SEHNR, CDR2 FQNEAQ (reference sequence). The CDR3 protein is CASSGVSGNSYEQYF. In DNA, the CDR3 is TGTGCCAGCAGTGGGGTTAGCGGGAACTCCTACGAGCAGTACTTC.

Comments on this clonotype: A much larger clone differs from this one at a single base, so this may be a read error. The rearrangement links TRBV29-1 to TRBJ1-1; weak D call: TRBD1 (5 bases). The CDR3 totals 15 residues. Looked up from germline, CDR1 is SQVTM and CDR2 is ANQGSEA. Written as DNA, the CDR3 is TGCGGCACCTGGACCGAGGCCCGTCGGGGGACTGAAGCTTTCTTT. It specifies CGTWTEARRGTEAFF.